The clone carrying this TCR beta chain came up a few times. Its antigen is as yet unknown. The junction and the germline gene differ at one end; a read error may be behind it. Three rounds of nested PCR, following a modified ARM-PCR protocol, produced the TCRbeta library. TCRdb passed the multiplex PCR reads through MiXCR, listing each CDR3 protein once. This table has 89,000 or so distinct CDR3 sequences, about 66% appearing once. Per germline, CDR1 SGHAT and CDR2 FQNNGV. The CDR3 has 11 amino acids. No cell sorting was done before RNA was extracted from the tissue. The record originates from a study of tumor and adjacent non-tumor tissue in lung cancer. Study context: The cohort had roughly 11 adenocarcinoma, a couple of squamous cell and 1 small cell patients. Aged 31 to 76 years, patients included about 11 men and roughly 5 women with stage I to III disease. Around 4.4 million productive TCRbeta reads were obtained per sample on average. Study results and limitations: Patients with more diverse tumor TCRs had worse survival.

The specimen was lung tumor tissue. This TCR derives from a man in his 70s with non-small cell lung cancer. This chain connects TRBV11-2 to TRBJ2-7; possibly TRBD1 or TRBD2 for D (5 bases each). The CDR3 sequence is CASGFGAEQHF. The CDR3 region has the DNA TGTGCCAGCGGCTTCGGGGCCGAGCAGCACTTC.